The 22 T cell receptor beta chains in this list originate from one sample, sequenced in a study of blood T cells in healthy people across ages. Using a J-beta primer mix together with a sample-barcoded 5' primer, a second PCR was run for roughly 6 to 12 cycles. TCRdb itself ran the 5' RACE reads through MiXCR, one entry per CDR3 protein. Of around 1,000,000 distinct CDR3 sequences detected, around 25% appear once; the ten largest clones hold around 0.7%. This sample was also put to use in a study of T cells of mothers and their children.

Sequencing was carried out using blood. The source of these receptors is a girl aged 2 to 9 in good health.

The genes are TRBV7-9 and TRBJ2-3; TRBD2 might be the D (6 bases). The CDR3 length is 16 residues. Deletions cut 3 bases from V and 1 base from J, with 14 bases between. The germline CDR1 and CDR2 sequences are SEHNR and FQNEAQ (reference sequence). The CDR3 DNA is TGTGCCAGCAGCTTGTTGCCGGGACTTGGCACAGATACGCAGTATTTT. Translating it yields CASSLLPGLGTDTQYF.

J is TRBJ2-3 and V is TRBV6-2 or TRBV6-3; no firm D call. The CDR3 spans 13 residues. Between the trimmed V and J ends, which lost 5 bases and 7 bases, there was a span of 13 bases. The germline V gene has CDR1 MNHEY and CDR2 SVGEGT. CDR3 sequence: CASSGRVTYTQYF. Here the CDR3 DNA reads TGTGCCAGCAGTGGACGGGTAACTTATACGCAGTATTTT.

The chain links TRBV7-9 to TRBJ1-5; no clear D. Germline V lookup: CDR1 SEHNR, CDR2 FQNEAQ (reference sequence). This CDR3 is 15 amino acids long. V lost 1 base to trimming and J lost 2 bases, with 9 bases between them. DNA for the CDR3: TGTGCCAGCAGCTTAGTAGGGCCCGGCAATCAGCCCCAGCATTTT. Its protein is CASSLVGPGNQPQHF.

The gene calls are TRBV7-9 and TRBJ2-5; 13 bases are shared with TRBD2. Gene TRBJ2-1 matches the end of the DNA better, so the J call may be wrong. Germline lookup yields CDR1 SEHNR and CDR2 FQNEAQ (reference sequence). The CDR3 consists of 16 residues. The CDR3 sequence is CASSSQGLAGTNEQFF. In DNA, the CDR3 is TGTGCCAGCAGCTCCCAGGGACTAGCGGGGACCAATGAGCAGTTCTTC.

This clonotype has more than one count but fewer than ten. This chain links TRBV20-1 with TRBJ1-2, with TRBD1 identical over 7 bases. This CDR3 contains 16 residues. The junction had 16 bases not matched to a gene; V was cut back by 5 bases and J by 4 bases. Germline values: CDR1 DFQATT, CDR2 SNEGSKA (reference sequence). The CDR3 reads CSAPEDYRTGFYGYTF. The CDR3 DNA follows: TGCAGTGCTCCAGAGGACTATCGGACAGGCTTCTATGGCTACACCTTC.

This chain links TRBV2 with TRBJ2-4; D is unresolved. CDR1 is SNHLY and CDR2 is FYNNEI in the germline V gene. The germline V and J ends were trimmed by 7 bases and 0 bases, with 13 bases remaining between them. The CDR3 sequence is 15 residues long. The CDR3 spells CASKVRPLAKNIQYF. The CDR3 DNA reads TGTGCCAGCAAGGTTAGGCCTCTAGCCAAAAACATTCAGTACTTC.

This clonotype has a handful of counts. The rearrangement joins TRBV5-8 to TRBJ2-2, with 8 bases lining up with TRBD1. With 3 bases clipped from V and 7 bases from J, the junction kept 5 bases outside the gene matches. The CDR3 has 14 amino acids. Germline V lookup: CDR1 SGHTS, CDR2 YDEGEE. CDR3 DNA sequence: TGTGCCAGCAGCTCCCAACAGGGGGTCGGGGAGCTGTTTTTT. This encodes CASSSQQGVGELFF.

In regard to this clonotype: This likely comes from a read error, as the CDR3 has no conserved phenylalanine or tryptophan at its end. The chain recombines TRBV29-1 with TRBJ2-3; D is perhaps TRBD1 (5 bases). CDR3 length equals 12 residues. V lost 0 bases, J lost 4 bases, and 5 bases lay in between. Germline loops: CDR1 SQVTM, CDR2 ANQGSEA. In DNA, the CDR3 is TGCAGCGTTGAAGAACAGGCAGATACGCAGTATTGT. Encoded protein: CSVEEQADTQYC.

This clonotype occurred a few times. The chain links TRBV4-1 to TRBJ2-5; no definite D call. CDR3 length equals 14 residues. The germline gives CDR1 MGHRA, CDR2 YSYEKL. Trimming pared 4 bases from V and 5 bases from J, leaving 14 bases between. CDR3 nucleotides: TGCGCCAGCAGCCCGTCCGTAGGGTTTGAGACCCAGTACTTC. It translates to CASSPSVGFETQYF.

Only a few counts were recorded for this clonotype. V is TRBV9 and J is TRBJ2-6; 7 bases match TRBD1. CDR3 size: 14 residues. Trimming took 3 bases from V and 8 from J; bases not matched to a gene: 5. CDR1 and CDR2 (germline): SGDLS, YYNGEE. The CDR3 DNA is TGTGCCAGCAGCGCCCGACAGGGCTCCAACGTCCTGACTTTC. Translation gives CASSARQGSNVLTF.

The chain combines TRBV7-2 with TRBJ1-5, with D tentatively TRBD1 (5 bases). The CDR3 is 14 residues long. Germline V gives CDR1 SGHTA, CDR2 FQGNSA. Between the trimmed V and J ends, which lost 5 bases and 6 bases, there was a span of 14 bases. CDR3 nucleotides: TGTGCCAGCAGCCCCTTTTGGGACGTTCAGCCCCAGCATTTT. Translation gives CASSPFWDVQPQHF.

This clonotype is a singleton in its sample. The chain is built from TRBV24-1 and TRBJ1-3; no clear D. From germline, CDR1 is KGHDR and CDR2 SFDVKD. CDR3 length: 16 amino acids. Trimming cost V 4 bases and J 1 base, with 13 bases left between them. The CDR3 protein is CATSDGQAGSGNTIYF. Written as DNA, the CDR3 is TGTGCCACCAGTGACGGCCAAGCGGGGTCTGGAAACACCATATATTTT.

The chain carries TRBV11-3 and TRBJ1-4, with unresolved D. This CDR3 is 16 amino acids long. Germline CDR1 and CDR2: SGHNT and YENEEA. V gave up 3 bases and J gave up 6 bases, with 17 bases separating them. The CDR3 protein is CASSFGRTHRDEKLFF. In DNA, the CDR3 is TGTGCCAGCAGCTTCGGCCGGACCCATCGGGATGAAAAACTGTTTTTT.

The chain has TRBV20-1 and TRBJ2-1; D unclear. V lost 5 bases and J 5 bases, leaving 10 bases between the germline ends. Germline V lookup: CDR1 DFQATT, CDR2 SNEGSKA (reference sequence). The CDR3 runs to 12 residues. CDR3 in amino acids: CSALNQDNEQFF. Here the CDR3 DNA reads TGCAGTGCTCTGAACCAGGACAATGAGCAGTTCTTC.

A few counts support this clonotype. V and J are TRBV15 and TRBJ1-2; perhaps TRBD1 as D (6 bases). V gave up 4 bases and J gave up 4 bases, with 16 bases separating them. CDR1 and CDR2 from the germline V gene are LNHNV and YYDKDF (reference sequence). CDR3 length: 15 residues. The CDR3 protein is CATSKTDGTSYGYTF. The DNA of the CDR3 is TGTGCCACCAGCAAAACAGACGGGACAAGCTATGGCTACACCTTC.

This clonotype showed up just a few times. The CDR3 DNA reads TGTGCCAGCAGCCAAGACAGGGGCGCGAACACCGGGGAGCTGTTTTTT. Translation gives CASSQDRGANTGELFF. This chain joins TRBV4-2 and TRBJ2-2; tentatively, D is TRBD1 (6 bases). CDR1 LGHNA and CDR2 YNFKEQ come from the germline V gene. The V gene lost 0 bases and the J gene lost 0 bases, with 8 bases spanning the gap. This CDR3 is built from 16 residues.

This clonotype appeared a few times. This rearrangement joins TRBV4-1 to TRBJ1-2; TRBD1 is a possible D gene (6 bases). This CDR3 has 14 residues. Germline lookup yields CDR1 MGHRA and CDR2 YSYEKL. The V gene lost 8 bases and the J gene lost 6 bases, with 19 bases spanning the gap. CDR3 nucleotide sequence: TGCGCCAGCGGTCGTTGGGGGGGGCCAGATGGCTACACCTTC. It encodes CASGRWGGPDGYTF.

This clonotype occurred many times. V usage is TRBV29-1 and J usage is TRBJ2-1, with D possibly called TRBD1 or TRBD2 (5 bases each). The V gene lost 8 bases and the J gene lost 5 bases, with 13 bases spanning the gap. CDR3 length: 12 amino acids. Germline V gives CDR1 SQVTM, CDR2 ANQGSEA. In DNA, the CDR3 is TGCAGCCCTGTCGGGGCGGACAATGAGCAGTTCTTC. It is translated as CSPVGADNEQFF.

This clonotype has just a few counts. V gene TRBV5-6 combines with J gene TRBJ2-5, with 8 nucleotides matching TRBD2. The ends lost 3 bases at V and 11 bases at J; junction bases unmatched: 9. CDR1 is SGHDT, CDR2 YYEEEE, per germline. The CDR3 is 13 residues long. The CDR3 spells CASSSQGTSLQYF. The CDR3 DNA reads TGTGCCAGCAGCTCCCAAGGGACTAGTTTGCAGTACTTC. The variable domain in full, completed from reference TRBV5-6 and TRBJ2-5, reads DAGVTQSPTHLIKTRGQQVTLRCSPKSGHDTVSWYQQALGQGPQFIFQYYEEEERQRGNFPDRFSGHQFPNYSSELNVNALLLGDSALYLCASSSQGTSLQYFGPGTRLLVL.

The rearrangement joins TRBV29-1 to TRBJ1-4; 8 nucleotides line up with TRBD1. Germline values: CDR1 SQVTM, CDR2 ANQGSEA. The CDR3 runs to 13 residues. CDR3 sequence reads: CSSKSGQGAKLFF. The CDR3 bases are TGCAGTTCGAAGTCCGGACAGGGTGCAAAACTGTTTTTT.

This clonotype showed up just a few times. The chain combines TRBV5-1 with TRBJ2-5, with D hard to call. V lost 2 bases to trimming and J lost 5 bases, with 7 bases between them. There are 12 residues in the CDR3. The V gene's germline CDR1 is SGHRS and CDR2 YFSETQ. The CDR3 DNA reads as TGCGCCAGCAGCTTTCCCGATGAGACCCAGTACTTC. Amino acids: CASSFPDETQYF. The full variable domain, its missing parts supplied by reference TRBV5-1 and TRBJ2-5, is KAGVTQTPRYLIKTRGQQVTLSCSPISGHRSVSWYQQTPGQGLQFLFEYFSETQRNKGNFPGRFSGRQFSNSRSEMNVSTLELGDSALYLCASSFPDETQYFGPGTRLLVL.

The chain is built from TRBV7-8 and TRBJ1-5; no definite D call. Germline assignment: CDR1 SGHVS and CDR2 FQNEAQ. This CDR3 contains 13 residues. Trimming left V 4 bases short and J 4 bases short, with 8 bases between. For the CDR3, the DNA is TGTGCCAGCAGCTACACCCTTAATCAGCCCCAGCATTTT. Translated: CASSYTLNQPQHF.